This paragraph reports one TCR beta chain. What it recognizes is unknown. These data belong to a study of T cell responses to AZD1222 COVID-19 vaccine. Germline V gene lookup returns CDR1 MNHNY and CDR2 SVGAGI (reference sequence). This CDR3 has 13 residues. Deletions cut 7 bases from V and 1 base from J, with 11 bases between. Sequenced by immunoSEQ multiplex PCR; TCRdb stores in-frame clones only, minus some. The sample holds 150,000 or so clones, approximately 89% seen once. Study-level findings and limits: In a largely white British group with more females than males, clonal diversity was possibly underestimated. After two AZD1222 doses, spike-specific TCR breadth and depth rose versus day 0.

The clonotype originates from an adult in good health. The V and J genes are TRBV6-6 and TRBJ2-7, with no clear D. The sample in question was peripheral blood, obtained on day 0 of AZD1222 vaccination. CDR3 bases: TGTGCCAGCAACCCCGACGGATCCTACGAGCAGTACTTC. Translation gives CASNPDGSYEQYF.